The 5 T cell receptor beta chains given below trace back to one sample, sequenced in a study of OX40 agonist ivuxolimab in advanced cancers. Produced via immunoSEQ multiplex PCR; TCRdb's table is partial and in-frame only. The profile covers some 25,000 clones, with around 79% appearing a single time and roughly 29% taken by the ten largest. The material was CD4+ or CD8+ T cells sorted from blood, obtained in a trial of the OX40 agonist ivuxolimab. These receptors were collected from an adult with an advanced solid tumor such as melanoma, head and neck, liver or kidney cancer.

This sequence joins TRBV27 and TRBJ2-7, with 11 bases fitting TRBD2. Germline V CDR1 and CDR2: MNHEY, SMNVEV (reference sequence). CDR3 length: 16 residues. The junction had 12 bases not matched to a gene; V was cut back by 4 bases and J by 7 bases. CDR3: CASSSYLSGRALEQYF. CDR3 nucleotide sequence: TGTGCCAGCAGTTCCTATCTTAGCGGGAGGGCCCTTGAGCAGTACTTC.

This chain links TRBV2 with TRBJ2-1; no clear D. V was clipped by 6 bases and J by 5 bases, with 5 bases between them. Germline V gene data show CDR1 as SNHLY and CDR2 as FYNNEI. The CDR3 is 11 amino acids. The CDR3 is CASRGDNEQFF. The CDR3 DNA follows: TGTGCCAGCAGGGGCGACAATGAGCAGTTCTTC.

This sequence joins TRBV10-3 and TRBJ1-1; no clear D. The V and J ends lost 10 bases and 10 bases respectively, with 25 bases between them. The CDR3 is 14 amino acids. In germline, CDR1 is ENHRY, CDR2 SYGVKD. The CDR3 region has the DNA TGTGCCACTCGAAAAGTGGGTTTTTCTTATGGAGCTTTCTTT. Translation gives CATRKVGFSYGAFF.

CDR3 sequence (DNA): TGCGCCAGCAGCCAAGATAATTCCCCGGGGGAGCAGTTCTTC. Amino acids: CASSQDNSPGEQFF. The chain couples TRBV4-1 to TRBJ2-1; possible D gene TRBD2, 5 bases. CDR1 is MGHRA and CDR2 is YSYEKL in the germline V gene. V was trimmed by 0 bases and J by 10 bases, leaving 13 bases between them. The CDR3 length is 14 residues.

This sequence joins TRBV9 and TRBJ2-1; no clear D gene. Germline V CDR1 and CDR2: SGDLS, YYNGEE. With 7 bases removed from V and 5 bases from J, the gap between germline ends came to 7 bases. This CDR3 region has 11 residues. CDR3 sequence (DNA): TGTGCCAGCGGGGATAACAATGAGCAGTTCTTC. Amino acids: CASGDNNEQFF.